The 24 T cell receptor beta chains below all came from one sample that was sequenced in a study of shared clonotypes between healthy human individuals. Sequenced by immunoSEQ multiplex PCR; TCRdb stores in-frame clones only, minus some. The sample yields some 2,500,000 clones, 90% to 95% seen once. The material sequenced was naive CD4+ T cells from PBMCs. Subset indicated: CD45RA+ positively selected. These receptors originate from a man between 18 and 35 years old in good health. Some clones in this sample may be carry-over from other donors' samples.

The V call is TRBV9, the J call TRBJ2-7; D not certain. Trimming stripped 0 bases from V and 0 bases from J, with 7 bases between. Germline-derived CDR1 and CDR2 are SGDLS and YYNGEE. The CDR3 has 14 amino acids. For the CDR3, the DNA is TGTGCCAGCAGCGTAGTCGGTGGCTCCTACGAGCAGTACTTC. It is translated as CASSVVGGSYEQYF.

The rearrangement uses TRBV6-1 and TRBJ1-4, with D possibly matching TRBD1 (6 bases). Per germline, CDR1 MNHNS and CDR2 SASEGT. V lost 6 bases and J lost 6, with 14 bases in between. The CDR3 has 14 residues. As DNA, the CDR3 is TGTGCCAGCAGGGCAGACAGGTACTATGAAAAACTGTTTTTT. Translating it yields CASRADRYYEKLFF.

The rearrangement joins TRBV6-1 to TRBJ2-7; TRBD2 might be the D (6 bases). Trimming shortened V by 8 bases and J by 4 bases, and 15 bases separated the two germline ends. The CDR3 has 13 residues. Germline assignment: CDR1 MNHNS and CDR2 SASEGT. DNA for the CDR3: TGTGCCAGCTTAGTGGAGGGGAGTTACGAGCAGTACTTC. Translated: CASLVEGSYEQYF.

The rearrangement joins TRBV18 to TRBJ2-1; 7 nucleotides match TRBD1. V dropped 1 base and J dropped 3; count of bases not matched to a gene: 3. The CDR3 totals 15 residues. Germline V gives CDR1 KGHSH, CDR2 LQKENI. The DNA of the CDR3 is TGTGCCAGCTCACCACAGAACAGGGGCTACAATGAGCAGTTCTTC. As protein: CASSPQNRGYNEQFF. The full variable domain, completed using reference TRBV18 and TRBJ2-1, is NAGVMQNPRHLVRRRGQEARLRCSPMKGHSHVYWYRQLPEEGLKFMVYLQKENIIDESGMPKERFSAEFPKEGPSILRIQQVVRGDSAAYFCASSPQNRGYNEQFFGPGTRLTVL.

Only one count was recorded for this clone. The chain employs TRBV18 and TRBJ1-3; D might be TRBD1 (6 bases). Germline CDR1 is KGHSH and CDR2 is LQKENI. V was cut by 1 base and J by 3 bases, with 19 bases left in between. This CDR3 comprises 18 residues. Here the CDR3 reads CASSPLQSWGASGNTIYF. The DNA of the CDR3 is TGTGCCAGCTCACCACTACAATCGTGGGGGGCGAGTGGAAACACCATATATTTT.

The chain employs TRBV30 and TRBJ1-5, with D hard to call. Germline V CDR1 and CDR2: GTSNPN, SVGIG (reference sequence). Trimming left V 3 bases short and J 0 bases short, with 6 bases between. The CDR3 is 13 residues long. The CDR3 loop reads CAWRLDSNQPQHF. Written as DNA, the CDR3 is TGTGCCTGGAGGCTGGATAGCAATCAGCCCCAGCATTTT.

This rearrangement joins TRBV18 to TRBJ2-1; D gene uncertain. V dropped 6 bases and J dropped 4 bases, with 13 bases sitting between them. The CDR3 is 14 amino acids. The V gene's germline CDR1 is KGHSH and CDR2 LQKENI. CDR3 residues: CASSQTRTYNEQFF. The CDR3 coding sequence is TGTGCCAGCTCGCAAACACGAACGTACAATGAGCAGTTCTTC. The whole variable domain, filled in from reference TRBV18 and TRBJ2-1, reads NAGVMQNPRHLVRRRGQEARLRCSPMKGHSHVYWYRQLPEEGLKFMVYLQKENIIDESGMPKERFSAEFPKEGPSILRIQQVVRGDSAAYFCASSQTRTYNEQFFGPGTRLTVL.

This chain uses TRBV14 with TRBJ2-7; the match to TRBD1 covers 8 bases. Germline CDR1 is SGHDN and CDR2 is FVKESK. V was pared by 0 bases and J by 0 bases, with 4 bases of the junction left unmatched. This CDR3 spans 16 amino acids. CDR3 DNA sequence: TGTGCCAGCAGCCAAGAGGGACAGGCCCGCTCCTACGAGCAGTACTTC. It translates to CASSQEGQARSYEQYF. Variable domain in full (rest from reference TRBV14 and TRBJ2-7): EAGVTQFPSHSVIEKGQTVTLRCDPISGHDNLYWYRRVMGKEIKFLLHFVKESKQDESGMPNNRFLAERTGGTYSTLKVQPAELEDSGVYFCASSQEGQARSYEQYFGPGTRLTVT.

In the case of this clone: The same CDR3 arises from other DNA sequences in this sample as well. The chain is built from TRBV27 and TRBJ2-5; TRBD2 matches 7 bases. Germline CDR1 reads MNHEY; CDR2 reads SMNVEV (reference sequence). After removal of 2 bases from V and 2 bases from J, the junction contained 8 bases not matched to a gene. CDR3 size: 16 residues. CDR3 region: CASSLGLAGGQETQYF. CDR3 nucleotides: TGTGCCAGCAGTTTAGGATTAGCGGGTGGGCAAGAGACCCAGTACTTC.

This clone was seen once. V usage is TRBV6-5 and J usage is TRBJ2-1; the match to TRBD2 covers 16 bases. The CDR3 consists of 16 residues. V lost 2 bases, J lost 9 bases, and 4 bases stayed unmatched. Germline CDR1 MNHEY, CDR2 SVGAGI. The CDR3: CASSYPGLAGGGEQFF. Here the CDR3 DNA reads TGTGCCAGCAGTTACCCGGGACTAGCGGGAGGGGGTGAGCAGTTCTTC.

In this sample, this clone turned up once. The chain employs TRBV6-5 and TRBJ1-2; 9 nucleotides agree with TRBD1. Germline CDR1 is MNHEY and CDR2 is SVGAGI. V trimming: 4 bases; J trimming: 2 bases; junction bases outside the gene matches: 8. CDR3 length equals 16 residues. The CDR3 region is CASSSPGQGINYGYTF. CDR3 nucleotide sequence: TGTGCCAGCAGTTCCCCGGGACAGGGTATCAACTATGGCTACACCTTC.

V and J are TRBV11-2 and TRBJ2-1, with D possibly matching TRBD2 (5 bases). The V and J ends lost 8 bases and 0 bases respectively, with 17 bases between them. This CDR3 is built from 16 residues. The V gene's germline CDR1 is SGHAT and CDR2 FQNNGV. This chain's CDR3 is CASGDYLPSSYNEQFF. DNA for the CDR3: TGTGCCAGCGGCGACTACCTCCCGAGCTCCTACAATGAGCAGTTCTTC.

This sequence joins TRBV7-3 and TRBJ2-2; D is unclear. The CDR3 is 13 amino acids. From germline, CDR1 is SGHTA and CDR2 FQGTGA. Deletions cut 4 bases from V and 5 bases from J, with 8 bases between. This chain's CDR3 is CASSSTVTGELFF. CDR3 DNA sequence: TGTGCCAGCAGCTCAACAGTTACCGGGGAGCTGTTTTTT.

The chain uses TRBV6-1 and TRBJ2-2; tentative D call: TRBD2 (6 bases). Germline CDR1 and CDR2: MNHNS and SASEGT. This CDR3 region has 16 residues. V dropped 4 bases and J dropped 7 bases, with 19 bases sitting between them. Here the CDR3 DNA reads TGTGCCAGCAGTGGAAAAAAAACGGGAGTTATCGGGGAGCTGTTTTTT. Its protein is CASSGKKTGVIGELFF.

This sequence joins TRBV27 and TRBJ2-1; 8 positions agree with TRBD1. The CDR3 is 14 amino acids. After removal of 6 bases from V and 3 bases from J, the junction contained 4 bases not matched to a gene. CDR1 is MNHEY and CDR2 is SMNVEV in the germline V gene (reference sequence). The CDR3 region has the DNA TGTGCCAGCAGACAGGGGGATCTCTACAATGAGCAGTTCTTC. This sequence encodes CASRQGDLYNEQFF.

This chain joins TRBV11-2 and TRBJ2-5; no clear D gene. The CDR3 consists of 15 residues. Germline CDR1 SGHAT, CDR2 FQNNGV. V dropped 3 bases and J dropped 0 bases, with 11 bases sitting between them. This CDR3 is CASSFRASDQETQYF. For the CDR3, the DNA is TGTGCCAGCAGCTTCAGAGCCTCCGACCAAGAGACCCAGTACTTC.

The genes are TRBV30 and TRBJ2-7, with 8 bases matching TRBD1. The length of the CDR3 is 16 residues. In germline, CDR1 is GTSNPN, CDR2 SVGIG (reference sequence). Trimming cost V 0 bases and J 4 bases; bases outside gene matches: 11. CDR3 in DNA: TGTGCCTGGAGTGTACTGTTGTCAGGGGGCAGATACGAGCAGTACTTC. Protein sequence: CAWSVLLSGGRYEQYF.

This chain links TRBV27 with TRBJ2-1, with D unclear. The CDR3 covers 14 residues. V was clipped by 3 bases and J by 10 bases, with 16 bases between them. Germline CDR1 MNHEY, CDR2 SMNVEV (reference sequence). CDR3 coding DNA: TGTGCCAGCAGTTTCGCCGCGCGGTTTAAAGAGCAGTTCTTC. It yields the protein CASSFAARFKEQFF.

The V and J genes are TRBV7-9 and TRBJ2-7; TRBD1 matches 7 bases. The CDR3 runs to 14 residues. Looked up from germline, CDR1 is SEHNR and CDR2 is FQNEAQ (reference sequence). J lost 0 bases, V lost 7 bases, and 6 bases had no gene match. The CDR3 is CASMRGQSSYEQYF. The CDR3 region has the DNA TGTGCCAGCATGAGGGGACAGAGCTCCTACGAGCAGTACTTC. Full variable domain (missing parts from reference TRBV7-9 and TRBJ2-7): DTGVSQNPRHKITKRGQNVTFRCDPISEHNRLYWYRQTLGQGPEFLTYFQNEAQLEKSRLLSDRFSAERPKGSFSTLEIQRTEQGDSAMYLCASMRGQSSYEQYFGPGTRLTVT.

CDR3: CSGQDYEKLFF. The CDR3 DNA reads TGCAGTGGACAGGATTATGAAAAACTGTTTTTT. The V and J genes are TRBV20-1 and TRBJ1-4, with a weak D call TRBD1 (6 bases). Germline V gene data show CDR1 as DFQATT and CDR2 as SNEGSKA (reference sequence). V gave up 7 bases and J gave up 6 bases, with 9 bases separating them. The length of the CDR3 is 11 residues.

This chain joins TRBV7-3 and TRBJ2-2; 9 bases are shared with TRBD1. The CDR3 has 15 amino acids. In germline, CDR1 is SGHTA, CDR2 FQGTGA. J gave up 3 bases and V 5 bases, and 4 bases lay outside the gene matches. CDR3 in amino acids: CASSAGQGYTGELFF. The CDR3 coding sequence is TGTGCCAGCAGCGCGGGACAGGGATACACCGGGGAGCTGTTTTTT.

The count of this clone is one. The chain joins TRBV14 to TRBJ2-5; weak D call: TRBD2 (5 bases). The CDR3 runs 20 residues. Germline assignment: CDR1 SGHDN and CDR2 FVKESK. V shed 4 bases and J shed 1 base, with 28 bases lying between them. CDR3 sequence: CASSPLALSGVSSLQETQYF. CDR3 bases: TGTGCCAGCAGCCCCCTGGCATTGAGCGGAGTTTCATCCCTCCAAGAGACCCAGTACTTC.

The CDR3 region has the DNA TGCGCCAGCAGTCATTTCGAGGTCACAGATACGCAGTATTTT. This translates into CASSHFEVTDTQYF. The V call is TRBV23-1, the J call TRBJ2-3, with no clear D. TRBV23-1 has ORF status, its function being uncertain. V dropped 3 bases and J dropped 2 bases, with 9 bases sitting between them. The length of the CDR3 is 14 residues.

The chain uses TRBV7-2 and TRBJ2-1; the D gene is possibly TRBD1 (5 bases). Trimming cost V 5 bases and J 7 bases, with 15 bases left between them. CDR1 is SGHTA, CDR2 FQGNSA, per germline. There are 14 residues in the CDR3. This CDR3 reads CASSRGASQNEQFF. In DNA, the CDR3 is TGTGCCAGCAGCCGTGGGGCGAGCCAAAATGAGCAGTTCTTC.